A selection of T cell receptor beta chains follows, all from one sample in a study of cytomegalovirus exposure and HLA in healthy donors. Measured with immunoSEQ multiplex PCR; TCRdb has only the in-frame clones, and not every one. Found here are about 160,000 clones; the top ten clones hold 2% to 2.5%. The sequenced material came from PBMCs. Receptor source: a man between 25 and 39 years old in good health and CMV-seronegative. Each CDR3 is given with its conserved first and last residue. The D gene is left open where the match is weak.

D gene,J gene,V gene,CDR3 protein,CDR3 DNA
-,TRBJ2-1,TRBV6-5,CASSQYNEQFF,TGTGCCAGCTCCCAATACAATGAGCAGTTCTTC
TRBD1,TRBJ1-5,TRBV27,CASSLTAGGAPSNQPQHF,TGTGCCAGCAGTTTAACGGCAGGGGGCGCACCGAGCAATCAGCCCCAGCATTTT
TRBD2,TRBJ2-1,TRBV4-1,CASTARLAGAYNEQFF,TGCGCCAGCACCGCAAGACTAGCGGGAGCCTACAATGAGCAGTTCTTC
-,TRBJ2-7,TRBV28,CASSFSDEQYF,TGTGCCAGCAGTTTCTCCGACGAGCAGTACTTC
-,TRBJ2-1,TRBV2,CASQGTYNEQFF,TGTGCCAGCCAGGGGACCTACAATGAGCAGTTCTTC
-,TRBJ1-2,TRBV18,CASSPIGGARRVGYTF,TGTGCCAGCTCACCCATCGGGGGGGCCAGGAGAGTTGGCTACACCTTC
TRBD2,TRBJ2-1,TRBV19,CASSMTSGSPDEQFF,TGTGCCAGTAGTATGACTAGCGGGAGTCCGGATGAGCAGTTCTTC
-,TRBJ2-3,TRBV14,CASSRRAGGTDTQYF,TGTGCCAGCAGCCGCCGGGCAGGGGGCACAGATACGCAGTATTTT
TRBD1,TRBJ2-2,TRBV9,CASSVWTGNTGELFF,TGTGCCAGCAGCGTATGGACAGGAAACACCGGGGAGCTGTTTTTT
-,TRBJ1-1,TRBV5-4,CASSLAGGGLVTEAFF,TGTGCCAGCAGCTTGGCCGGTGGAGGGTTGGTCACTGAAGCTTTCTTT
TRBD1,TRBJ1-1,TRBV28,CASSTHRGPGTEAFF,TGTGCCAGCAGTACTCACAGGGGGCCCGGGACTGAAGCTTTCTTT
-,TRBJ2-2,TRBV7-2,CASRGPRYTGELFF,TGTGCCAGCAGGGGCCCGCGTTACACCGGGGAGCTGTTTTTT
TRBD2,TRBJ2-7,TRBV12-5,CASGLWPSGPYGQYF,TGTGCTAGTGGTTTGTGGCCTAGCGGACCTTACGGGCAGTACTTC
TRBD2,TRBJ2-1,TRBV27,CASSFGTSSYNEQFF,TGTGCCAGCAGTTTCGGGACTAGCTCCTACAATGAGCAGTTCTTC
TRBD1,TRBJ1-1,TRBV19,CASSILIQGGPEAFF,TGTGCCAGTAGTATATTGATCCAGGGGGGACCTGAAGCTTTCTTT
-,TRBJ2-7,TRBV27,CASTRNLPYEQYF,TGTGCCAGCACCAGGAACCTCCCCTACGAGCAGTACTTC
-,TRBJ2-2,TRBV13,CASSPSLTNTGELFF,TGTGCCAGCAGCCCGAGCTTGACGAACACCGGGGAGCTGTTTTTT
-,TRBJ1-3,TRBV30,CAWSAPQDDGNTIYF,TGTGCCTGGAGTGCCCCACAGGACGATGGAAACACCATATATTTT